What follows are 17 T cell receptor beta chains derived from one specimen sequenced in a study of breast tumors, draining lymph nodes, adjacent tissues. TCRdb analysed the multiplex PCR reads with MiXCR anew, one entry per CDR3 protein. The sample carries 150,000 to 200,000 distinct CDR3 sequences, 30% to 35% recorded once. Axillary draining lymph nodes of breast cancer patients supplied the node samples. Material: axillary lymph node tissue. All receptors come from a female donor with breast cancer. Some clones in this sample may be carry-over from other donors' samples.

At least ten counts were recorded for this clonotype. The chain employs TRBV20-1 and TRBJ1-4, with D possibly matching TRBD1 (6 bases). The V end lost 2 bases, the J end lost 4 bases, and 11 bases lay between the germline ends. This CDR3 comprises 14 residues. In germline, CDR1 is DFQATT, CDR2 SNEGSKA (reference sequence). The CDR3 sequence is CSARPLDSNEKLFF. Written as DNA, the CDR3 is TGCAGTGCTAGACCCCTGGACAGTAATGAAAAACTGTTTTTT.

The rearrangement joins TRBV29-1 to TRBJ1-4; weak D call: TRBD1 (6 bases). The CDR3 runs 19 residues. V was trimmed by 6 bases and J by 5 bases, leaving 31 bases between them. CDR1 is SQVTM and CDR2 is ANQGSEA in the germline V gene. The CDR3 sequence: CSVRAESAPGQGRNEKLFF. CDR3 DNA sequence: TGCAGCGTCCGTGCCGAGTCAGCGCCCGGGCAGGGGAGAAATGAAAAACTGTTTTTT.

This clonotype occurred many times. V gene TRBV7-3 combines with J gene TRBJ2-3; TRBD2 matches at 11 bases. The CDR3 covers 15 residues. Germline values: CDR1 SGHTA, CDR2 FQGTGA. V lost 3 bases to trimming and J lost 1 base; unmatched junction nucleotides: 0. This CDR3 is CASSLTSGGTDTQYF. In nucleotides, the CDR3 is TGTGCCAGCAGCTTGACTAGCGGGGGCACAGATACGCAGTATTTT.

This clonotype was seen many times. The chain uses TRBV5-1 and TRBJ2-6; 9 bases match TRBD1. This CDR3 contains 20 residues. Looked up from germline, CDR1 is SGHRS and CDR2 is YFSETQ. J lost 1 base, V lost 0 bases, and 11 bases had no gene match. The CDR3: CASSLAIGTGSFSGANVLTF. Here the CDR3 DNA reads TGCGCCAGCAGCTTGGCTATTGGGACAGGGAGCTTTTCTGGGGCCAACGTCCTGACTTTC.

This clonotype showed up many times. V usage is TRBV5-5 and J usage is TRBJ1-5; D gene unclear. The germline gives CDR1 SGHKS, CDR2 YYEKEE (reference sequence). V was pared by 2 bases and J by 0 bases, with 15 bases between. The CDR3 loop spans 17 amino acids. The CDR3 DNA follows: TGTGCCAGCAGCTTTTTGAACGGACCGTATAGCAATCAGCCCCAGCATTTT. Its protein is CASSFLNGPYSNQPQHF. Together with reference TRBV5-5 and TRBJ1-5, the CDR3 gives the full variable domain: DAGVTQSPTHLIKTRGQQVTLRCSPISGHKSVSWYQQVLGQGPQFIFQYYEKEERGRGNFPDRFSARQFPNYSSELNVNALLLGDSALYLCASSFLNGPYSNQPQHFGDGTRLSIL.

The rearrangement links TRBV7-9 to TRBJ1-2, with D unclear. The CDR3 is 13 amino acids. Trimming shortened V by 6 bases and J by 4 bases, and 12 bases separated the two germline ends. Germline CDR1 and CDR2: SEHNR and FQNEAQ (reference sequence). The CDR3 sequence: CASSEGRTYGYTF. The CDR3 coding sequence is TGTGCCAGCAGTGAAGGACGGACCTATGGCTACACCTTC.

This clonotype was recorded a few times. This clone may be a read error of a much larger clone one base away. V and J are TRBV7-9 and TRBJ2-1; possible D gene TRBD2, 6 bases. The germline V and J ends were trimmed by 5 bases and 8 bases, with 16 bases remaining between them. The length of the CDR3 is 14 residues. Germline lookup yields CDR1 SEHNR and CDR2 FQNEAQ (reference sequence). CDR3 bases: TGTGCCAGCAGCCCGCGACGGGGGAGCGATGAGCAGTTCTTC. Translated, it gives CASSPRRGSDEQFF.

Regarding this clonotype: One junction end disagrees with the germline gene, perhaps due to a read error. V and J are TRBV5-1 and TRBJ2-5; the match to TRBD1 covers 8 bases. This CDR3 contains 14 residues. The germline V gene has CDR1 SGHRS and CDR2 YFSETQ. CDR3 nucleotides: TGCGCCAGCAGCCGTGGACAGGGCCAAGACACCCAGTACTTC. This encodes CASSRGQGQDTQYF.

This clonotype was picked up a small number of times. The V call is TRBV6-1, the J call TRBJ2-7, with a tentative D call TRBD2 (7 bases). This CDR3 is 16 amino acids long. The V end was cut by 5 bases, the J end by 7 bases, with 24 bases between. Germline CDR1 MNHNS, CDR2 SASEGT. CDR3 region: CASSQQILAEGEEQYF. DNA for the CDR3: TGTGCCAGCAGTCAACAAATCCTAGCGGAGGGGGAGGAGCAGTACTTC.

V usage is TRBV7-1 and J usage is TRBJ2-5, with D possibly matching TRBD2 (10 bases). TRBV7-1 is recorded as an ORF, its role being uncertain. V shed 6 bases and J shed 9 bases, with 32 bases lying between them. The CDR3 covers 18 residues. The DNA for the CDR3 is TGTGCCAGCAGTAAAACCCCCAGCGGGAGGGACAGGGATACGGCCCAGTACTTC. As protein: CASSKTPSGRDRDTAQYF.

V usage is TRBV5-6 and J usage is TRBJ1-2; tentatively, D is TRBD1 (5 bases). CDR1 SGHDT and CDR2 YYEEEE come from the germline V gene. This CDR3 is built from 15 residues. V lost 5 bases to trimming and J lost 6 bases, with 20 bases between them. The CDR3 region has the DNA TGTGCCAGCAGAAACATGGGCTTAAGGGGCAATGGCTACACCTTC. This encodes CASRNMGLRGNGYTF.

The chain employs TRBV6-5 and TRBJ1-6; D not certain. Looked up from germline, CDR1 is MNHEY and CDR2 is SVGAGI. V lost 0 bases, J lost 6 bases, and 3 bases lay in between. The CDR3 runs to 13 residues. The CDR3 DNA is TGTGCCAGCAGTTACTCGCTTAATTCACCCCTCCACTTT. Its translation: CASSYSLNSPLHF.

This clonotype was recorded at least ten times. This chain connects TRBV10-2 to TRBJ2-2; 7 bases match TRBD1. This CDR3 contains 15 residues. The junction had 5 bases not matched to a gene; V was cut back by 7 bases and J by 0 bases. Germline CDR1 WSHSY, CDR2 SAAADI. The CDR3 region is CASTQGVANTGELFF. The CDR3 region has the DNA TGCGCCAGCACCCAGGGGGTTGCGAACACCGGGGAGCTGTTTTTT.

This clonotype appeared a single time. The rearrangement uses TRBV19 and TRBJ1-4, with D possibly being TRBD1 (6 bases). CDR1 and CDR2 from the germline V gene are LNHDA and SQIVND (reference sequence). This CDR3 has 14 amino acids. V was clipped by 9 bases and J by 1 base, with 12 bases between them. The CDR3 spells CASNLQGTNEKLFF. CDR3 DNA sequence: TGTGCCAGCAACCTACAGGGAACTAATGAAAAACTGTTTTTT.

In this sample, this clonotype turned up many times. The chain uses TRBV7-9 and TRBJ1-2, with a possible D match to TRBD1 (5 bases). The CDR3 runs to 13 residues. In germline, CDR1 is SEHNR, CDR2 FQNEAQ (reference sequence). V shed 6 bases and J shed 6 bases, with 14 bases lying between them. The CDR3 is CASRRTGDHGYTF. DNA of the CDR3: TGTGCCAGCAGGCGAACAGGTGATCATGGCTACACCTTC.

This clonotype was seen at least ten times. The V call is TRBV18, the J call TRBJ1-2; D remains unclear. With 6 bases removed from V and 6 bases from J, the gap between germline ends came to 17 bases. Germline CDR1 reads KGHSH; CDR2 reads LQKENI. This CDR3 is 14 amino acids long. Written as DNA, the CDR3 is TGTGCCAGCTCGCGGACCGGGCCCAGCCATGGCTACACCTTC. It specifies CASSRTGPSHGYTF. Full variable domain (outside the CDR3, taken from reference TRBV18 and TRBJ1-2): NAGVMQNPRHLVRRRGQEARLRCSPMKGHSHVYWYRQLPEEGLKFMVYLQKENIIDESGMPKERFSAEFPKEGPSILRIQQVVRGDSAAYFCASSRTGPSHGYTFGSGTRLTVV.

The chain carries TRBV20-1 and TRBJ2-2; 14 nucleotides agree with TRBD2. This CDR3 has 19 residues. V lost 1 base to trimming and J lost 2 bases; unmatched junction nucleotides: 9. Germline CDR1 DFQATT, CDR2 SNEGSKA (reference sequence). The CDR3 DNA reads as TGCAGTGCTAGAGTTGGGACTAGCGGGAGACCTCGAAACACCGGGGAGCTGTTTTTT. Protein: CSARVGTSGRPRNTGELFF.